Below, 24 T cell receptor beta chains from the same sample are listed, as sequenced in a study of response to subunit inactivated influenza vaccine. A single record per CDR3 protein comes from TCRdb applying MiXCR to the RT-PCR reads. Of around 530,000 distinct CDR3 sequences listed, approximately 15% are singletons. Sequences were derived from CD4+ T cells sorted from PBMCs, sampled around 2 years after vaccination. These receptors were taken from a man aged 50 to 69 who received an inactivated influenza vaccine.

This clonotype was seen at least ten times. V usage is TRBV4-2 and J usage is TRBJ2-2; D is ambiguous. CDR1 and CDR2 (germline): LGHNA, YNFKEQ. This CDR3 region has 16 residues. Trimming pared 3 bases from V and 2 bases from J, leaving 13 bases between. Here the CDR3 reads CASSHHWAVNTGELFF. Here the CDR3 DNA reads TGTGCCAGCAGCCACCATTGGGCGGTAAACACCGGGGAGCTGTTTTTT.

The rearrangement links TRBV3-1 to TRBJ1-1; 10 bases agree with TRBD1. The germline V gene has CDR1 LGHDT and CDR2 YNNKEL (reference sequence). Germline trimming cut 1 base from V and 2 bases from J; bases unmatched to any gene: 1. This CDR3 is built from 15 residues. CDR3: CASSQGQGANTEAFF. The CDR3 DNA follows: TGTGCCAGCAGCCAAGGACAGGGGGCTAACACTGAAGCTTTCTTT.

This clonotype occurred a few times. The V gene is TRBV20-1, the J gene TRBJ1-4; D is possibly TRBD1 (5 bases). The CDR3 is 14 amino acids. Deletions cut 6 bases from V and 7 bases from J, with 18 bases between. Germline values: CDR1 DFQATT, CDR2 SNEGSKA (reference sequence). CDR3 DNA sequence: TGCAGTGCAATTAGCTCAGGGATAGGTGAAAAACTGTTTTTT. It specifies CSAISSGIGEKLFF.

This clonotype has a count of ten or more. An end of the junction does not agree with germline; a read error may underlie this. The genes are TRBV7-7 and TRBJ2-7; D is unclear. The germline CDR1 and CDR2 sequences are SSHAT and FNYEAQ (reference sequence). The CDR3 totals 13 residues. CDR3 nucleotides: TGTGCTAGCAGCTTAGCCCCCGCATCGGAGCAGTACTTC. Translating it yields CASSLAPASEQYF.

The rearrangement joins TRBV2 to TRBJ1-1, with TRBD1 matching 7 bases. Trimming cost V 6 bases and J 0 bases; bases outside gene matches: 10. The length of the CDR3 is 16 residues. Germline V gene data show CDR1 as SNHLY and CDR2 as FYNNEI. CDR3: CASSVKLQGLNTEAFF. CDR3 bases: TGTGCCAGCAGCGTTAAACTACAGGGGCTGAACACTGAAGCTTTCTTT.

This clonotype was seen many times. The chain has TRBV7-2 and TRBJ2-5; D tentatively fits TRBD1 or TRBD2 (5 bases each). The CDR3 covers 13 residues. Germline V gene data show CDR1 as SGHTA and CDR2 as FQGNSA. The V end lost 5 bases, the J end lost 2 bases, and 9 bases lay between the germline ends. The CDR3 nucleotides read TGTGCCAGCAGCGAGGGGATTCAAGAGACCCAGTACTTC. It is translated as CASSEGIQETQYF.

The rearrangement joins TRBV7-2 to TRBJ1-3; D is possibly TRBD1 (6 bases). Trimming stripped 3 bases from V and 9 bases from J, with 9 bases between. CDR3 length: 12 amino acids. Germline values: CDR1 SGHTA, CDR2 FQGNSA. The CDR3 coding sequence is TGTGCCAGCAGCTTCAGGGGAGGCACCATATATTTT. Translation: CASSFRGGTIYF.

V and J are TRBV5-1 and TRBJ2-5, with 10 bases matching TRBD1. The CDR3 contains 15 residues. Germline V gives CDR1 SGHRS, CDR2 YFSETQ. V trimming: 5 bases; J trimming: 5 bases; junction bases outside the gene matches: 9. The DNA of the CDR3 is TGCGCCAGCAGTTCCCAACCGGGACAGGGGGAGACCCAGTACTTC. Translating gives CASSSQPGQGETQYF.

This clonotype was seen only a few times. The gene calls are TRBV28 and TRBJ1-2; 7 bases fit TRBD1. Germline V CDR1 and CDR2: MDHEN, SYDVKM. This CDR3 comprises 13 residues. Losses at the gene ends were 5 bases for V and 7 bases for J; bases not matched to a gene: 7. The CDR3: CASSITGVGGYTF. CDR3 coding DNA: TGTGCCAGCAGTATCACAGGGGTAGGTGGCTACACCTTC.

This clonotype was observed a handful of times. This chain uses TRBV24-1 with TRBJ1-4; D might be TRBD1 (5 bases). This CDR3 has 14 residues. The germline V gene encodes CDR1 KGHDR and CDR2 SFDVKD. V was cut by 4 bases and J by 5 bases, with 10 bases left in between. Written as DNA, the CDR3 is TGTGCCACCAGTGAAGGGACGATCAATGAAAAACTGTTTTTT. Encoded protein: CATSEGTINEKLFF.

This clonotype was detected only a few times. CDR3 in DNA: TGTGCCAGCAGCTCCGCCGAGCAGGGAAGCTATGGCTACACCTTC. This translates into CASSSAEQGSYGYTF. The chain employs TRBV11-2 and TRBJ1-2, with a weak D call TRBD1 (5 bases). V lost 4 bases, J lost 4 bases, and 16 bases lay in between. CDR3 length: 15 residues. Germline loops: CDR1 SGHAT, CDR2 FQNNGV.

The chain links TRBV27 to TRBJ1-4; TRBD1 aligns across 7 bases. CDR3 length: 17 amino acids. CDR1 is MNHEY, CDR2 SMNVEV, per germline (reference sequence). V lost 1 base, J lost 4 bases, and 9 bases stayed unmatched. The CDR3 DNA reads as TGTGCCAGCAGTTTATACCCCCGACAGGGAGTTAATGAAAAACTGTTTTTT. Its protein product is CASSLYPRQGVNEKLFF. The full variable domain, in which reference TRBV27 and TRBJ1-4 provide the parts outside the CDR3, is EAQVTQNPRYLITVTGKKLTVTCSQNMNHEYMSWYRQDPGLGLRQIYYSMNVEVTDKGDVPEGYKVSRKEKRNFPLILESPSPNQTSLYFCASSLYPRQGVNEKLFFGSGTQLSVL.

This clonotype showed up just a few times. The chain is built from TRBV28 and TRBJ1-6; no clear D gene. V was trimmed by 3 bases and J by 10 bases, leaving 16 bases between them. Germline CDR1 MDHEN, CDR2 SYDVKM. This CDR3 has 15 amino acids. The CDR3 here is CASSFSALSGSPLHF. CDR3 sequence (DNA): TGTGCCAGCAGTTTCTCCGCCCTAAGTGGGTCACCCCTCCACTTT.

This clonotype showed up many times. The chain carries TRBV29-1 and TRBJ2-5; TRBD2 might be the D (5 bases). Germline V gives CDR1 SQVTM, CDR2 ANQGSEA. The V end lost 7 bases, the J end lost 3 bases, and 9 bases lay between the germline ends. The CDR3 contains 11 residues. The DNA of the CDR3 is TGCAGCGCTGCCGGGGAAGAGACCCAGTACTTC. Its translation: CSAAGEETQYF.

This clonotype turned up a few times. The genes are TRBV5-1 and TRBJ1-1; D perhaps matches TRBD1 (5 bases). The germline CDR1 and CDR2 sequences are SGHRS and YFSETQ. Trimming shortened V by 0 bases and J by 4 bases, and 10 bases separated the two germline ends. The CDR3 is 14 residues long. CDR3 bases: TGCGCCAGCAGCTTGGATGGGGGAACCACTGAAGCTTTCTTT. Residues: CASSLDGGTTEAFF.

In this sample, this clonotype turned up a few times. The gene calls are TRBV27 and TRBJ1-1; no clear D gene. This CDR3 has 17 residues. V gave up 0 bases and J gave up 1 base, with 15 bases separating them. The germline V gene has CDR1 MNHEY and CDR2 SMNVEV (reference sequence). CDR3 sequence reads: CASSLSFRELTNTEAFF. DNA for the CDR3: TGTGCCAGCAGTTTATCGTTTAGGGAATTGACGAACACTGAAGCTTTCTTT.

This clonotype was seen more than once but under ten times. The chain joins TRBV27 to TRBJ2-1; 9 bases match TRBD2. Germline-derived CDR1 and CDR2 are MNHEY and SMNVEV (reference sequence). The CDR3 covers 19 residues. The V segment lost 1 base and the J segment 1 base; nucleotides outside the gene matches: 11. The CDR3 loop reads CASSLLSIASGVSYNEQFF. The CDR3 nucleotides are TGTGCCAGCAGTTTATTATCCATAGCTAGCGGGGTTTCCTACAATGAGCAGTTCTTC.

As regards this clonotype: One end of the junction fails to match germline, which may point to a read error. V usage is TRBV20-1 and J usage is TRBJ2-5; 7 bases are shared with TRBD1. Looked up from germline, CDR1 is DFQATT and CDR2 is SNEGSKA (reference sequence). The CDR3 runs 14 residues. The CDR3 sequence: CSARDREGLETQYF. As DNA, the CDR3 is TGCAGTGCGAGAGACAGGGAAGGGTTGGAGACCCAGTACTTC.

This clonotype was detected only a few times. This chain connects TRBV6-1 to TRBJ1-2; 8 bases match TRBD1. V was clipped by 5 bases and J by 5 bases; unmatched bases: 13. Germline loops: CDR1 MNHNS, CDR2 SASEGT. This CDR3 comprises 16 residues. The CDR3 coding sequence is TGTGCCAGCAGTACCGCCCACCTCGGGACAGGTTATGGCTACACCTTC. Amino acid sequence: CASSTAHLGTGYGYTF.

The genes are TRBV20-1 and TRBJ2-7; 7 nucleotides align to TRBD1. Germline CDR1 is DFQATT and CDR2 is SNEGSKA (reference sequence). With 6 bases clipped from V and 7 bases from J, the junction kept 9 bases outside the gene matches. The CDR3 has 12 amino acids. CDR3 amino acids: CSANRDSPEQYF. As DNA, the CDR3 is TGCAGTGCCAACCGGGACAGCCCAGAGCAGTACTTC.

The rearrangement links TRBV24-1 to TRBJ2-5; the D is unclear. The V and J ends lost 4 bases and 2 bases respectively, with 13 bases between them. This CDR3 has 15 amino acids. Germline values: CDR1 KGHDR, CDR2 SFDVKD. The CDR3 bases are TGTGCCACCAGTGACTGGGCTATGGAACAAGAGACCCAGTACTTC. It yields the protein CATSDWAMEQETQYF.

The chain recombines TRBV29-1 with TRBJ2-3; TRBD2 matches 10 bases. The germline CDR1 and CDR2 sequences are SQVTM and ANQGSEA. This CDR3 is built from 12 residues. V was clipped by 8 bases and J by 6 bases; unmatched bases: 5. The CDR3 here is CSTSGEVDTQYF. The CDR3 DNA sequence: TGCAGCACTAGCGGGGAGGTGGATACGCAGTATTTT.

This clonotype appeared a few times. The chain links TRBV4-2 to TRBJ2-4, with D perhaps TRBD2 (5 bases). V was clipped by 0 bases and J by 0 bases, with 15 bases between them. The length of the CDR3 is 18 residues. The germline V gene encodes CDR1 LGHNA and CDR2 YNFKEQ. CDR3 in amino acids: CASSQERGAEVAKNIQYF. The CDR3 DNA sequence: TGTGCCAGCAGCCAAGAGAGAGGAGCGGAGGTAGCCAAAAACATTCAGTACTTC.

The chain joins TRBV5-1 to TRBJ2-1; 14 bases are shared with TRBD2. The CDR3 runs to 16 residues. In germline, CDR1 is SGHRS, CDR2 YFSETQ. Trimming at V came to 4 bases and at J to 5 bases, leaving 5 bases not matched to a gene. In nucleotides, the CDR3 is TGCGCCAGCAGCATACGACTAGCGGGAGGGAACAATGAGCAGTTCTTC. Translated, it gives CASSIRLAGGNNEQFF.